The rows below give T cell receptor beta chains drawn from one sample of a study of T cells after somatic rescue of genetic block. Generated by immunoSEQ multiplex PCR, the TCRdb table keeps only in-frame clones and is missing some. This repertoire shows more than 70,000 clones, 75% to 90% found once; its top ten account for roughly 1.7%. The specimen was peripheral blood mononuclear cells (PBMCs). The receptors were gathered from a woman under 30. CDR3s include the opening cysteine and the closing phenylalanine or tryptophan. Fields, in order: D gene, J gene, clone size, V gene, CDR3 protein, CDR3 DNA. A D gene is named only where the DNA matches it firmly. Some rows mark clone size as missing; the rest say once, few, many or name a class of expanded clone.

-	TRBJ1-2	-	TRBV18	CASSPGFGEVDGYTF	TGTGCCAGCTCACCAGGGTTCGGGGAGGTGGATGGCTACACCTTC
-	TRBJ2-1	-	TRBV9	CASSVGGVSNEQFF	TGTGCCAGCAGCGTAGGGGGGGTAAGCAATGAGCAGTTCTTC
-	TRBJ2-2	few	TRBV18	CASSPASFGELFF	TGTGCCAGCTCACCGGCCAGTTTCGGGGAGCTGTTTTTT
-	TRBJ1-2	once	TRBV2	CASRLANYGYTF	TGTGCCAGCAGATTAGCTAACTATGGCTACACCTTC
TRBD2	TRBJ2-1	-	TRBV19	CASSIAGGRYDEQFF	TGTGCCAGTAGTATAGCGGGAGGGCGATACGATGAGCAGTTCTTC
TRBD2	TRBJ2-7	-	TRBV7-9	CASRLAGRSSYEQYF	TGTGCCAGCAGACTAGCGGGCAGGAGCTCCTACGAGCAGTACTTC
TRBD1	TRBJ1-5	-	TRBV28	CASSSTGTSQPQHF	TGTGCCAGCAGCTCGACAGGGACGAGTCAGCCCCAGCATTTT
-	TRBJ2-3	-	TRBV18	CASSPVVETDTQYF	TGTGCCAGCTCACCAGTGGTGGAGACAGATACGCAGTATTTT
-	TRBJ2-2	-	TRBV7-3	CASSSEGVAGELFF	TGTGCCAGCAGCTCTGAGGGAGTGGCCGGGGAGCTGTTTTTT
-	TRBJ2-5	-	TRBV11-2	CASSPPRALQETQYF	TGTGCCAGCAGCCCCCCCCGAGCCCTCCAAGAGACCCAGTACTTC
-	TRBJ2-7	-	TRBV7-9	CASSHPADGAYEQYF	TGTGCCAGCAGCCACCCCGCCGATGGAGCCTACGAGCAGTACTTC
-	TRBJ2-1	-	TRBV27	CASSQSSYNEQFF	TGTGCCAGCAGCCAAAGCTCCTACAATGAGCAGTTCTTC
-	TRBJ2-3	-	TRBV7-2	CASSLRTGDWFDTQYF	TGTGCCAGCAGCTTACGAACTGGGGATTGGTTCGATACGCAGTATTTT
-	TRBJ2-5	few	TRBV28	CASSSFVRETQYF	TGTGCCAGCAGTTCGTTTGTACGGGAGACCCAGTACTTC
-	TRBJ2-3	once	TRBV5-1	CASSLGADTQYF	TGCGCCAGCAGCTTGGGGGCCGATACGCAGTATTTT
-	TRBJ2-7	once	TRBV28	CASSSPGAGSSYEQYF	TGTGCCAGCAGTTCCCCGGGAGCGGGTTCCTCCTACGAGCAGTACTTC
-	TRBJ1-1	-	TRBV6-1	CASRDTHEAFF	TGTGCCAGCAGGGATACTCATGAAGCTTTCTTT
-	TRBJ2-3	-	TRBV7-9	CASRREADTQYF	TGTGCCAGCAGGAGAGAGGCAGATACGCAGTATTTT
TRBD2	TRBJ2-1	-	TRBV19	CASSAPGTSGTQQFF	TGTGCCAGTAGTGCGCCCGGGACTAGCGGGACCCAGCAGTTCTTC
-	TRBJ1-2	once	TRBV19	CASSIGGEVYGYTF	TGTGCCAGTAGTATAGGGGGCGAAGTCTATGGCTACACCTTC
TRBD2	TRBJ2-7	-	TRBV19	CASNPSGRGEQYF	TGTGCCAGTAACCCTAGCGGGAGGGGCGAGCAGTACTTC
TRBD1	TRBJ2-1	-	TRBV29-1	CSVEDRPGGEQFF	TGCAGCGTTGAAGATAGGCCAGGGGGTGAGCAGTTCTTC
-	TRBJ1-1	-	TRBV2	CASSASLLNTEAFF	TGTGCCAGCAGTGCCAGCTTACTGAACACTGAAGCTTTCTTT
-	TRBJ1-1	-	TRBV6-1	CASSQTYMNTEAFF	TGTGCCAGCAGTCAGACCTACATGAACACTGAAGCTTTCTTT
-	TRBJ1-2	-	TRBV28	CASSLTAYGYTF	TGTGCCAGCAGCCTGACAGCTTATGGCTACACCTTC
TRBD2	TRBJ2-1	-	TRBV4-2	CASSQPGGGYNEQFF	TGTGCCAGCAGCCAACCGGGAGGAGGTTACAATGAGCAGTTCTTC
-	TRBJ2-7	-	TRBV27	CASSPTAIAYEQYF	TGTGCCAGCAGTCCGACAGCCATCGCCTACGAGCAGTACTTC
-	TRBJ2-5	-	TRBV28	CASSLGGVETQYF	TGTGCCAGCAGTCTCGGGGGCGTAGAGACCCAGTACTTC
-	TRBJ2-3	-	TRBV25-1	CASSRGTDTQYF	TGTGCCAGCAGCCGGGGCACAGATACGCAGTATTTT
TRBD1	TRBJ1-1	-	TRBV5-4	CASSLAGTGGTEAFF	TGTGCCAGCAGCTTGGCCGGGACAGGGGGCACTGAAGCTTTCTTT
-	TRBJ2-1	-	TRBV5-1	CASTSQFEQFF	TGCGCCAGCACGTCCCAATTTGAGCAGTTCTTC
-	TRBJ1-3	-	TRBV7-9	CASSPPPGNTIYF	TGTGCCAGCAGCCCCCCCCCTGGAAACACCATATATTTT
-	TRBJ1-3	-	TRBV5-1	CASSPGSGTGNTIYF	TGCGCCAGCAGTCCGGGTTCTGGAACCGGAAACACCATATATTTT
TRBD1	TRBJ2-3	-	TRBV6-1	CASSEGTGAADTQYF	TGTGCCAGCAGTGAAGGGACAGGGGCGGCAGATACGCAGTATTTT
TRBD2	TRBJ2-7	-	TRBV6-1	CASSELGGFTDYEQYF	TGTGCCAGCAGTGAATTGGGGGGGTTTACGGACTACGAGCAGTACTTC
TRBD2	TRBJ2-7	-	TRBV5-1	CASSLGTSGSYEQYF	TGCGCCAGCAGCTTGGGCACTAGCGGGAGCTACGAGCAGTACTTC
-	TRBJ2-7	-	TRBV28	CASSFRGALSEQYF	TGTGCCAGCAGTTTTCGGGGGGCGCTTTCCGAGCAGTACTTC
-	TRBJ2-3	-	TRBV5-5	CASSLDGSTDTQYF	TGTGCCAGCAGCTTGGACGGAAGCACAGATACGCAGTATTTT
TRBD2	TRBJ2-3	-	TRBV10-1	CASKASGRHTQYF	TGCGCCAGCAAAGCAAGCGGGAGACATACGCAGTATTTT
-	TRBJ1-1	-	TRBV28	CASSLSWRGTEAFF	TGTGCCAGCAGTTTATCATGGAGAGGGACTGAAGCTTTCTTT
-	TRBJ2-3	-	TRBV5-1	CASLAGDTQYF	TGCGCCAGCTTGGCTGGGGATACGCAGTATTTT
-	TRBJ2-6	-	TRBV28	CASSVSAGANVLTF	TGTGCCAGCAGTGTCTCGGCTGGGGCCAACGTCCTGACTTTC
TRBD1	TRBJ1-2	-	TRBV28	CASTLGQGLGYTF	TGTGCCAGCACCCTGGGACAGGGCCTTGGCTACACCTTC
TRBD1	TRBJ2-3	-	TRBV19	CASSATGGTDTQYF	TGTGCCAGTAGTGCGACAGGGGGAACAGATACGCAGTATTTT
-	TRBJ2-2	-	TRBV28	CASSFHNTGELFF	TGTGCCAGCAGTTTTCATAACACCGGGGAGCTGTTTTTT
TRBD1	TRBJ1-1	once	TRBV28	CASRYPGQTAYTEAFF	TGTGCCAGCAGATACCCGGGACAGACGGCCTACACTGAAGCTTTCTTT
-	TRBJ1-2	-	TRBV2	CASSEGDYGYTF	TGTGCCAGCAGTGAAGGGGACTATGGCTACACCTTC
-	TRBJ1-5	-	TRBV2	CASKRQQVPNQPQHF	TGTGCCAGCAAAAGGCAGCAGGTTCCTAATCAGCCCCAGCATTTT